The rows below give T cell receptor beta chains drawn from one sample of a study of T-cell memory formation after mild COVID-19. Using its own MiXCR run on the 5' RACE reads, TCRdb lists one record per CDR3 protein. Of approximately 350,000 distinct CDR3 sequences in the sample, 25% to 30% were seen once. Sequenced input: PBMCs or a T cell subset sorted from them (not recorded which). These receptors all stem from an adult woman who had mild COVID-19 (a few samples of this study predate the infection). Cell type and time point are not known. Each CDR3 is given with its conserved first and last residue. A D gene is named only where the DNA matches it firmly. Clone size is not always given. Where it is, it says once, few, many or a class for expanded clones.

v_gene,j_gene,d_gene,abundance,CDR3aa,CDR3nt
TRBV7-6,TRBJ2-7,.,many,CASSLANSYEQYF,TGTGCCAGCAGCTTAGCCAACTCCTACGAGCAGTACTTC
TRBV12-3/TRBV12-4,TRBJ2-1,.,few,CAGSPERYNEQFF,TGTGCCGGTTCCCCGGAGCGTTACAATGAGCAGTTCTTC
TRBV24-1,TRBJ2-3,TRBD2,once,CATRSSGGSTDTQYF,TGTGCCACCAGGTCCAGCGGGGGAAGCACAGATACGCAGTATTTT
TRBV6-5,TRBJ2-1,TRBD2,.,CASSFSQAGGHYNEQFF,TGTGCCAGCAGCTTCTCTCAAGCGGGAGGGCATTACAATGAGCAGTTCTTC
TRBV7-8,TRBJ2-1,.,.,CASSPARNEQFF,TGTGCCAGCAGCCCAGCTAGGAATGAGCAGTTCTTC
TRBV7-9,TRBJ2-5,TRBD2,.,CASSPRTSGRARETQYF,TGTGCCAGCAGCCCTCGGACTAGCGGGAGGGCAAGGGAGACCCAGTACTTC
TRBV21-1,TRBJ2-7,.,.,CASSKNSRQGHPSYEQYF,TGTGCCAGCAGCAAAAATAGTAGGCAGGGGCACCCTTCCTACGAGCAGTACTTC
TRBV7-9,TRBJ1-4,.,.,CASSHWTAATNEKLFF,TGTGCCAGCAGTCACTGGACAGCCGCAACTAATGAAAAACTGTTTTTT
TRBV2,TRBJ2-2,.,few,CASSDYSGSTGELFF,TGTGCCAGCAGTGATTATTCAGGGAGCACCGGGGAGCTGTTTTTT
TRBV5-1,TRBJ2-3,TRBD2,few,CASKTSGRSTDTQYF,TGCGCCAGCAAGACTAGCGGGCGGAGCACAGATACGCAGTATTTT
TRBV20-1,TRBJ2-7,.,.,CRESRAPENEQYF,TGCAGGGAGTCAAGGGCGCCAGAGAACGAGCAGTACTTC